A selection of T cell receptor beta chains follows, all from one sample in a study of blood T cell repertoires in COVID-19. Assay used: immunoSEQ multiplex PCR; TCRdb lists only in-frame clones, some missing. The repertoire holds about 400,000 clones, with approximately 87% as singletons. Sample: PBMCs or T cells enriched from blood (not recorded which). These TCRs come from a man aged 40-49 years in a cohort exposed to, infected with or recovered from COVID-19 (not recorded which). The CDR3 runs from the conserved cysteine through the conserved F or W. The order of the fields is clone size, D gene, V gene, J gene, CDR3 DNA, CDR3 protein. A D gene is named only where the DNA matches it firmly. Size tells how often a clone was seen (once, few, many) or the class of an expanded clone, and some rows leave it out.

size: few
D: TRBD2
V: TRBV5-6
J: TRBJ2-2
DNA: TGTGCCAGCAGCCCTTCGACTAGCGGGAGGGTGAACACCGGGGAGCTGTTTTTT
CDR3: CASSPSTSGRVNTGELFF

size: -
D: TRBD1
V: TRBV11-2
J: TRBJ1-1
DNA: TGTGCCAGCAGCCCCGGGACAGGGGGCCTTGAAGCTTTCTTT
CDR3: CASSPGTGGLEAFF

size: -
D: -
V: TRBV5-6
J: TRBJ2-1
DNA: TGTGCCAGCAGCGTACGATCGGCCCAGGGCGTTCGGGAGCAGTTCTTC
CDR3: CASSVRSAQGVREQFF

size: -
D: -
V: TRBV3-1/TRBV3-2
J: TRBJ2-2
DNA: TGTGCCAGCAGCCTCGGAACCGGGACTACCGGGGAGCTGTTTTTT
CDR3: CASSLGTGTTGELFF

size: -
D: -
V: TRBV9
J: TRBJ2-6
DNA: TGTGCCAGCACCATACTCAACGTCCTGACTTTC
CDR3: CASTILNVLTF

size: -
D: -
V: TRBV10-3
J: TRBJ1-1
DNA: TGTGCCATCAGTGAGTCAGGGGGGGGGAACACTGAAGCTTTCTTT
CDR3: CAISESGGGNTEAFF

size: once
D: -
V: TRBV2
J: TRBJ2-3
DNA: TGTGCCAGCAGTGATGATCCGGGAGATACGCAGTATTTT
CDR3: CASSDDPGDTQYF

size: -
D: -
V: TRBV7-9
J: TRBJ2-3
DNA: TGTGCCAGCAGCTTAGGGGGAGTTCCGGATACGCAGTATTTT
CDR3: CASSLGGVPDTQYF

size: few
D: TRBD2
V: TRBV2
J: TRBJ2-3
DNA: TGTGCCAGCAGGCGACTAGCGGGGGCAGATACGCAGTATTTT
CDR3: CASRRLAGADTQYF

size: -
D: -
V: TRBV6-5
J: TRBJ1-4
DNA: TGTGCCAGCAGTTACTCGAATAAGGGGAAAAAACTGTTTTTT
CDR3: CASSYSNKGKKLFF

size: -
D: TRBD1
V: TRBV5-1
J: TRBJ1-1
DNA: TGCGCCAGCAGCGGACAGGTGAACACTGAAGCTTTCTTT
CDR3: CASSGQVNTEAFF

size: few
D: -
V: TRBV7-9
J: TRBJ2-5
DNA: TGTGCCACCAAAGGGGCGCTTATCGAGACCCAGTACTTC
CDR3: CATKGALIETQYF

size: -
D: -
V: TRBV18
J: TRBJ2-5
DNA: TGTGCCAGCTCACCCCCGGGGTCGGAGACCCAGTACTTC
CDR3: CASSPPGSETQYF

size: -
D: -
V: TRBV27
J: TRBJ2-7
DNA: TGTGCCAGCAGTACCCCTGGCGGGCGGTATTCGTTCGAGCAGTACTTC
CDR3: CASSTPGGRYSFEQYF

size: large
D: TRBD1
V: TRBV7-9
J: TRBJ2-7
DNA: TGTGCCAGCAGCGGACAGGCCCTCTACGAGCAGTACTTC
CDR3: CASSGQALYEQYF

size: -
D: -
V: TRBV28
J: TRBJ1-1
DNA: TGTGCCAGCAGTTTAGGTTACGGGAACACTGAAGCTTTCTTT
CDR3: CASSLGYGNTEAFF

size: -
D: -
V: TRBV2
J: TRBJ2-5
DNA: TGTGCCAGCACCCAGGGGCGGGAGACCCAGTACTTC
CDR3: CASTQGRETQYF

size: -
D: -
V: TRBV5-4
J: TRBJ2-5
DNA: TGTGCCAGCAGCTTGGCCGGGGGTACGGGGGAGACCCAGTACTTC
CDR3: CASSLAGGTGETQYF

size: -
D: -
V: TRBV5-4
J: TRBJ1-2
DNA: TGTGCCAGCAGCTTGGCCGGCACGACCGGGAGCTACACCTTC
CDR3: CASSLAGTTGSYTF

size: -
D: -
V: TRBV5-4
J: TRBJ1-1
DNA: TGTGCCAGCAGCTTTGGGGGCATGAACACTGAAGCTTTCTTT
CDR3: CASSFGGMNTEAFF

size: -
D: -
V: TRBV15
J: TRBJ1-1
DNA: TGTGCCACCAGCAGAGGAGTACTGGGGGCGGGTGAAGCTTTCTTT
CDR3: CATSRGVLGAGEAFF

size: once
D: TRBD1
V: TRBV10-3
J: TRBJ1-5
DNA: TGTGCCATCAGTGCCGAAGGACAGGGCAATCAGCCCCAGCATTTT
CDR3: CAISAEGQGNQPQHF

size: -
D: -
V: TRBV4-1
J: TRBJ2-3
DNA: TGCGCCAGCAGCCAAGTTCTCGTCAGGGGTCGGATAGATACGCAGTATTTT
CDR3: CASSQVLVRGRIDTQYF

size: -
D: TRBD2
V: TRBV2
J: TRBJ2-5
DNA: TGTGCCAGCAGTGCAGCGGGAGGAGAGACCCAGTACTTC
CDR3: CASSAAGGETQYF

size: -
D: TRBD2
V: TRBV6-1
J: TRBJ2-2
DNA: TGTGCCAGCAGTGAATTTCCGGGAGGTATCACCGGGGAGCTGTTTTTT
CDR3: CASSEFPGGITGELFF

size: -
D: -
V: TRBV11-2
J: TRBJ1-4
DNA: TGTGCCAGCAGCTTAGATTTGGCAGGGGCGGGTGAAAAACTGTTTTTT
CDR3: CASSLDLAGAGEKLFF

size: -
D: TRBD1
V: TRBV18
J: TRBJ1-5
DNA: TGTGCCAGCTCACCGCCATGGACAGGGAATAGCAATCAGCCCCAGCATTTT
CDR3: CASSPPWTGNSNQPQHF

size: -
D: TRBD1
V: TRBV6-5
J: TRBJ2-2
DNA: TGTGCCAGCAGGGCAGGGGGCACCGGGGAGCTGTTTTTT
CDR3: CASRAGGTGELFF

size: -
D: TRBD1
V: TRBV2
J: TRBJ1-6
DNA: TGTGCCAGCAGGCGGACAGGGAACTATAATTCACCCCTCCACTTT
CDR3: CASRRTGNYNSPLHF

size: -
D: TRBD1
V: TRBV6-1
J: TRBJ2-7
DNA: TGTGCCAGCAGTGAAAATAGGGGGGCAGGGGGCTATCCCGAGCAGTACTTC
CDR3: CASSENRGAGGYPEQYF

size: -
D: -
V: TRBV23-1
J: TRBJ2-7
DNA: TGCGCCAGCAGTCAGTGGGAGCATACGTACTTC
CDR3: CASSQWEHTYF

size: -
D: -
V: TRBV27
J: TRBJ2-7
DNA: TGTGCCCCGGAGGGAAACGAGCAGTACTTC
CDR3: CAPEGNEQYF

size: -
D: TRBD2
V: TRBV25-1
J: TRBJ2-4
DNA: TGTGCCAGCAGTGATGTTAGCGGGAGTGGAAACATTCAGTACTTC
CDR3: CASSDVSGSGNIQYF

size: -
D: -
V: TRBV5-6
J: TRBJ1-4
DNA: TGTGCCAGCAGCTTGGGGACAGCGACTAATGAAAAACTGTTTTTT
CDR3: CASSLGTATNEKLFF

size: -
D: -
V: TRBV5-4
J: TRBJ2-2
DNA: TGTGCCAGCAGCGCTGACAGGAAGAACACCGGGGAGCTGTTTTTT
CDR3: CASSADRKNTGELFF

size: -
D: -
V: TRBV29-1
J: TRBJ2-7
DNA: TGCAGCGTTGCTGGGGGAGGATACGAGCAGTACTTC
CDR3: CSVAGGGYEQYF

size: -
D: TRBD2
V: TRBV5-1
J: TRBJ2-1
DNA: TGCGCCAGCAGCATAGGACTAGCGGGAGGAAACTACAATGAGCAGTTCTTC
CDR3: CASSIGLAGGNYNEQFF

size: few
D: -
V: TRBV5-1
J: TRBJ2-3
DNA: TGCGCCAGCAGCTTCCAAAGTCGGGGCACAGATACGCAGTATTTT
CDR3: CASSFQSRGTDTQYF

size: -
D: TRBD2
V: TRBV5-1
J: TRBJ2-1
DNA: TGCGCCAGCAGCTTGGCGTCGACAGCGGGAGTCACTGAGCAGTTCTTC
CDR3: CASSLASTAGVTEQFF

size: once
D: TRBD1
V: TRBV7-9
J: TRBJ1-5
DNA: TGTGCCAGCAGCTTAGAATTAGGGACAGGGGGGAGCAGCAATCAGCCCCAGCATTTT
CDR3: CASSLELGTGGSSNQPQHF

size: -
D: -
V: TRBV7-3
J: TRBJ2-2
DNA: TGTGCCAGCAGCTTAAAACAGGGGAACACCGGGGAGCTGTTTTTT
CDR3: CASSLKQGNTGELFF

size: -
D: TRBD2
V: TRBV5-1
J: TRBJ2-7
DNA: TGCGCCAGCAGCCTGACTAGCGGGAGCTACGAGCAGTACTTC
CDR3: CASSLTSGSYEQYF

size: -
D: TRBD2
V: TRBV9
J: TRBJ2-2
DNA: TGTGCCAGCAGCGTAGGAAACTTTGCGGGAGGGGAGGAGCTGTTTTTT
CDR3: CASSVGNFAGGEELFF

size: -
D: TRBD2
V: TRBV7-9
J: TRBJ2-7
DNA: TGTGCCAGCAGCTCAGGACTAGCGGGAGGGTTGTTACGCTACGAGCAGTACTTC
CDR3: CASSSGLAGGLLRYEQYF

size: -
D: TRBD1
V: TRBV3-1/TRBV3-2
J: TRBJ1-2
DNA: TGTGCCAGCAGCCAATGGGGGGACAGTGGTAACTATGGCTACACCTTC
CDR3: CASSQWGDSGNYGYTF

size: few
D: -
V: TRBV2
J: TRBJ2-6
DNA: TGTGCCACCTCGGCTGGGGCCAACGTCCTGACTTTC
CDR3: CATSAGANVLTF

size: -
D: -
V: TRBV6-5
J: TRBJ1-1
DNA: TGTGCCAGCAAGCCTTGGCCAGGGAAGAACACTGAAGCTTTCTTT
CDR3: CASKPWPGKNTEAFF

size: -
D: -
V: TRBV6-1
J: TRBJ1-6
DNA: TGTGCCAGCAGTTCCGCAGACAGCTCGAATTCACCCCTCCACTTT
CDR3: CASSSADSSNSPLHF

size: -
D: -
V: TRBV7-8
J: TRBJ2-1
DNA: TGTGCCAGCAGCTTAGTTTTCGATGAGCAGTTCTTC
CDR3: CASSLVFDEQFF

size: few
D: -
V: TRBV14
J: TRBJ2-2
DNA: TGTGCCAGCAGCCAGTTCGACCTAGGCACCGGGGAGCTGTTTTTT
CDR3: CASSQFDLGTGELFF

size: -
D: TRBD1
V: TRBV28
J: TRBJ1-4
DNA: TGTGCCAGCAGTCCGCGGGACAGGGGTTCGAAAAAACTGTTTTTT
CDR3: CASSPRDRGSKKLFF

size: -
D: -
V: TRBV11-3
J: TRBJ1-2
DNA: TGTGCCAGCAGCTTAGAAGGGGAGGGGAACTATGGCTACACCTTC
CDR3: CASSLEGEGNYGYTF

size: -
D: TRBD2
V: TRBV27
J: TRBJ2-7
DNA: TGTGCCAGCAGTCCTCGGACTAGCGGGACCTACGAGCAGTACTTC
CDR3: CASSPRTSGTYEQYF

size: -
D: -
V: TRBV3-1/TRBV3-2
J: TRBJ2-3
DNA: TGTGCCAGCAGACTAACACAGGTTAGCACAGATACGCAGTATTTT
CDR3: CASRLTQVSTDTQYF

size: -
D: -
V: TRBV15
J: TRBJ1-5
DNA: TGTGCCACCAGCAGAGATCTATTGGGCGGGACCCCAAATCAGCCCCAGCATTTT
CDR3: CATSRDLLGGTPNQPQHF

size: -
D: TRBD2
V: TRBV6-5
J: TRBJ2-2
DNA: TGTGCCAGCAGGGGGAGGCGGGAGACCACCGGGGAGCTGTTTTTT
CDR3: CASRGRRETTGELFF

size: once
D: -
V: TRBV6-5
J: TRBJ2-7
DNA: TGTGCCAGCAACTCCCTAGGACTAGAGCAGTACTTC
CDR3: CASNSLGLEQYF

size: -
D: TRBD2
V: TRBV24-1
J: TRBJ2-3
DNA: TGTGCCGCCAGGAGTAGCGGGAGCACAGATACGCAGTATTTT
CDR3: CAARSSGSTDTQYF

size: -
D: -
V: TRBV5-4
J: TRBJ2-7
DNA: TGTGCCAGCAGCTTGTCTACGGGAGTCCCCTACGAGCAGTACTTC
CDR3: CASSLSTGVPYEQYF

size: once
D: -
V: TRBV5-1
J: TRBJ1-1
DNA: TGCGCCAGCAGCTTACAACGTGAGAACACTGAAGCTTTCTTT
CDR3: CASSLQRENTEAFF